What follows are 30 T cell receptor beta chains derived from one specimen sequenced in a study of Ad26.COV2.S vaccination and SARS-CoV-2 variants. Repertoires were generated with immunoSEQ multiplex PCR, while TCRdb's copy carries only in-frame clones and drops some. This table has 500,000 or so clones, 87% appearing once. This sample's treatment: some 19 received Ad26.COV2.S at low or high dose, single or two shots; about 5 received placebo; per-sample allocation not given. At day 63 after the first vaccine or placebo injection, samples were drawn. The material was peripheral blood, obtained in a trial of Ad26.COV2.S vaccine versus placebo. These receptor sequences come from a person aged 18-60 years who received the Ad26.COV2.S COVID-19 vaccine or a placebo.

The rearrangement joins TRBV29-1 to TRBJ1-1, with D possibly matching TRBD1 (6 bases). The CDR3 consists of 13 residues. Trimming cost V 6 bases and J 3 bases, with 14 bases left between them. CDR1 is SQVTM, CDR2 ANQGSEA, per germline. This chain's CDR3 is CSVQQGSDTEAFF. CDR3 nucleotide sequence: TGCAGCGTCCAACAGGGATCTGACACTGAAGCTTTCTTT.

J is TRBJ2-2 and V is TRBV28; 7 bases align to TRBD1. Trimming took 6 bases from V and 4 from J; bases not matched to a gene: 8. CDR1 is MDHEN, CDR2 SYDVKM, per germline. This CDR3 is built from 15 residues. CDR3 DNA sequence: TGTGCCAGCAGACTGGGACAGTTAGGCACCGGGGAGCTGTTTTTT. Protein sequence: CASRLGQLGTGELFF.

The gene calls are TRBV27 and TRBJ2-7; 8 nucleotides match TRBD2. The CDR3 has 15 amino acids. CDR1 MNHEY and CDR2 SMNVEV come from the germline V gene (reference sequence). V lost 0 bases to trimming and J lost 0 bases; unmatched junction nucleotides: 1. For the CDR3, the DNA is TGTGCCAGCAGTTTATCCCTAGCGGGCTCCTACGAGCAGTACTTC. It specifies CASSLSLAGSYEQYF.

The chain joins TRBV5-6 to TRBJ2-5; the D is unclear. The CDR3 is 12 residues long. Germline-derived CDR1 and CDR2 are SGHDT and YYEEEE. The V gene lost 2 bases and the J gene lost 6 bases, with 8 bases spanning the gap. For the CDR3, the DNA is TGTGCCAGCAGCTTAGGTTCGAAGACCCAGTACTTC. This translates into CASSLGSKTQYF.

This chain uses TRBV19 with TRBJ2-6; D remains unclear. The V end was cut by 1 base, the J end by 0 bases, with 16 bases between. Germline V gene data show CDR1 as LNHDA and CDR2 as SQIVND (reference sequence). The length of the CDR3 is 19 residues. CDR3 coding DNA: TGTGCCAGTAGTATAGCCATCGGTGACGGAAGCTCTGGGGCCAACGTCCTGACTTTC. Translating gives CASSIAIGDGSSGANVLTF.

This chain connects TRBV25-1 to TRBJ2-7, with 13 bases matching TRBD2. The CDR3 loop spans 15 amino acids. Losses at the gene ends were 4 bases for V and 2 bases for J; bases not matched to a gene: 2. Germline CDR1 reads MGHDK; CDR2 reads SYGVNS. The CDR3 is CASSGGLAGPYEQYF. CDR3 nucleotides: TGTGCCAGCAGTGGGGGACTAGCGGGGCCCTACGAGCAGTACTTC.

The CDR3 DNA sequence: TGTGCCAGCAGCCTCAGGACAGGGGAGGATGGCTACACCTTC. Translating it yields CASSLRTGEDGYTF. The chain combines TRBV7-2 with TRBJ1-2, with 9 bases lining up with TRBD1. The V segment lost 5 bases and the J segment 6 bases; nucleotides outside the gene matches: 7. This CDR3 region has 14 residues. Per the germline V gene, CDR1 is SGHTA and CDR2 is FQGNSA.

V and J are TRBV10-3 and TRBJ1-1; 7 nucleotides align to TRBD1. This CDR3 contains 13 residues. The V and J ends lost 6 bases and 2 bases, in that order; junction bases with no gene match: 3. CDR1 and CDR2 (germline): ENHRY, SYGVKD. The CDR3 spells CAIRTGVNTEAFF. The CDR3 region has the DNA TGTGCCATCAGAACAGGGGTAAACACTGAAGCTTTCTTT.

As DNA, the CDR3 is TGTGCCAGCAGCTTAGATCCGACAGGGTATTATGGCTACACCTTC. This codes for CASSLDPTGYYGYTF. The gene calls are TRBV7-2 and TRBJ1-2, with TRBD1 matching over 7 bases. Germline assignment: CDR1 SGHTA and CDR2 FQGNSA. V was clipped by 1 base and J by 5 bases; unmatched bases: 7. This CDR3 is built from 15 residues.

The chain employs TRBV5-1 and TRBJ1-2; 7 bases fit TRBD1. The CDR3 has 16 residues. V was clipped by 4 bases and J by 3 bases; unmatched bases: 12. The germline V gene encodes CDR1 SGHRS and CDR2 YFSETQ. CDR3 sequence (DNA): TGCGCCAGCAGCCCCTCCGGGACAGTTGAGTACTATGGCTACACCTTC. Its translation: CASSPSGTVEYYGYTF. Using reference TRBV5-1 and TRBJ1-2 for the parts outside the CDR3, the full variable domain is KAGVTQTPRYLIKTRGQQVTLSCSPISGHRSVSWYQQTPGQGLQFLFEYFSETQRNKGNFPGRFSGRQFSNSRSEMNVSTLELGDSALYLCASSPSGTVEYYGYTFGSGTRLTVV.

The chain joins TRBV18 to TRBJ1-1, with D hard to call. This CDR3 is built from 13 residues. V lost 2 bases, J lost 1 base, and 5 bases lay in between. From germline, CDR1 is KGHSH and CDR2 LQKENI. The DNA of the CDR3 is TGTGCCAGCTCACCAGGGTCGAACACTGAAGCTTTCTTT. Protein product: CASSPGSNTEAFF.

This clone came up once. The V gene is TRBV5-6, the J gene TRBJ2-3; D is undetermined. The ends were cut back, 1 base at V and 0 bases at J, with 9 bases in the middle. Germline V gives CDR1 SGHDT, CDR2 YYEEEE. The CDR3 is 15 amino acids. CDR3 region: CASSLSGASTDTQYF. The CDR3 DNA is TGTGCCAGCAGCTTGTCGGGTGCTAGCACAGATACGCAGTATTTT.

This clone came up a few times. For the CDR3, the DNA is TGTGCCAGCAGCTTAGTCGGGCTAGCGGACTACGAGCAGTACTTC. It translates to CASSLVGLADYEQYF. The chain links TRBV7-2 to TRBJ2-7; 7 positions match TRBD2. From germline, CDR1 is SGHTA and CDR2 FQGNSA. This CDR3 region has 15 residues. With V trimmed by 1 base and J by 3 bases, 6 bases remained unmatched.

V is TRBV6-5 and J is TRBJ2-7, with D tentatively TRBD1 or TRBD2 (5 bases each). The germline CDR1 and CDR2 sequences are MNHEY and SVGAGI. V lost 5 bases, J lost 6 bases, and 11 bases lay in between. The CDR3 has 12 residues. The CDR3 DNA follows: TGTGCCAGCAGTCGGGGCGCGATCGAGCAGTACTTC. It specifies CASSRGAIEQYF.

The chain recombines TRBV5-1 with TRBJ1-2; TRBD1 aligns across 8 bases. The J segment lost 4 bases and the V segment lost 0 bases, leaving 11 bases of the junction unmatched. The CDR3 sequence is 17 residues long. Germline lookup yields CDR1 SGHRS and CDR2 YFSETQ. CDR3 sequence reads: CASSLAAGGARSYGYTF. In nucleotides, the CDR3 is TGCGCCAGCAGCTTGGCCGCAGGGGGCGCGAGGAGCTATGGCTACACCTTC.

The rearrangement joins TRBV6-2 or TRBV6-3 to TRBJ2-6, with 10 bases lining up with TRBD2. J gave up 0 bases and V 0 bases, and 8 bases lay outside the gene matches. The CDR3 sequence is 20 residues long. Germline loops: CDR1 MNHEY, CDR2 SVGEGT. The CDR3 nucleotides are TGTGCCAGCAGTTACTCAAGCGGGAGGGCCGCCAACTCTGGGGCCAACGTCCTGACTTTC. Translated, it gives CASSYSSGRAANSGANVLTF.

V gene TRBV27 combines with J gene TRBJ1-2, with D unclear. Per the germline V gene, CDR1 is MNHEY and CDR2 is SMNVEV (reference sequence). V lost 5 bases to trimming and J lost 0 bases, with 16 bases between them. The CDR3 is 16 amino acids. This CDR3 reads CASSAAGRAPNYGYTF. The DNA of the CDR3 is TGTGCCAGCAGTGCCGCCGGCCGGGCCCCTAACTATGGCTACACCTTC.

The chain couples TRBV14 to TRBJ2-7; weak D call: TRBD2 (6 bases). The ends were cut back, 3 bases at V and 1 base at J, with 10 bases in the middle. Per germline, CDR1 SGHDN and CDR2 FVKESK. The CDR3 length is 14 residues. Here the CDR3 DNA reads TGTGCCAGCAGCCAGGAACTAGCTTCCTACGAGCAGTACTTC. This gives the protein CASSQELASYEQYF.

V is TRBV30 and J is TRBJ1-5; the D is unclear. The CDR3 is made up of 13 amino acids. Per the germline V gene, CDR1 is GTSNPN and CDR2 is SVGIG (reference sequence). Trimming took 0 bases from V and 7 from J, leaving 10 bases between them. The CDR3 sequence: CAWSVRGRQPQHF. The CDR3 coding sequence is TGTGCCTGGAGTGTACGTGGTAGGCAGCCCCAGCATTTT.

This chain uses TRBV30 with TRBJ2-5; the match to TRBD2 covers 10 bases. J gave up 2 bases and V 3 bases, and 6 bases lay outside the gene matches. CDR3 length: 15 amino acids. Germline-derived CDR1 and CDR2 are GTSNPN and SVGIG (reference sequence). CDR3 sequence (DNA): TGTGCCTGGAGCGGCAGAGCGGGAGGGCAAGAGACCCAGTACTTC. Translated, it gives CAWSGRAGGQETQYF.

The V gene is TRBV19, the J gene TRBJ2-2; D is unresolved. V gave up 7 bases and J gave up 5 bases, with 11 bases separating them. CDR3 size: 13 residues. Looked up from germline, CDR1 is LNHDA and CDR2 is SQIVND (reference sequence). CDR3 in DNA: TGTGCCAGTACCATGGTTCGGACCGGGGAGCTGTTTTTT. It translates to CASTMVRTGELFF.

V is TRBV9 and J is TRBJ2-1, with a possible D match to TRBD1 (6 bases). Germline V CDR1 and CDR2: SGDLS, YYNGEE. Trimming cost V 4 bases and J 6 bases, with 20 bases left between them. The CDR3 is 16 residues long. The chain's CDR3 is CASSPQGLTSGNEQFF. CDR3 coding DNA: TGTGCCAGCAGCCCCCAGGGGTTGACCTCAGGCAATGAGCAGTTCTTC.

The chain uses TRBV19 and TRBJ1-1; no clear D gene. Per germline, CDR1 LNHDA and CDR2 SQIVND (reference sequence). CDR3 length: 14 amino acids. Trimming left V 3 bases short and J 0 bases short, with 8 bases between. The CDR3 DNA reads as TGTGCCAGTAGTATTGGTGCCATGAACACTGAAGCTTTCTTT. This gives the protein CASSIGAMNTEAFF.

The chain uses TRBV9 and TRBJ2-1, with TRBD2 matching 7 bases. Trimming removed 2 bases from V and 7 bases from J; junction bases left unmatched: 12. The germline V gene encodes CDR1 SGDLS and CDR2 YYNGEE. The CDR3 is 16 residues long. The DNA of the CDR3 is TGTGCCAGCAGCGTTATTACGAGCGGGGCACCAAATGAGCAGTTCTTC. Translated: CASSVITSGAPNEQFF.

V usage is TRBV30 and J usage is TRBJ2-7; the D is unclear. This CDR3 region has 13 residues. Germline V gives CDR1 GTSNPN, CDR2 SVGIG (reference sequence). Trimming removed 0 bases at V and 7 bases at J, with 13 bases between. In nucleotides, the CDR3 is TGTGCCTGGAGTGTACCCACATCCCGGGAGCAGTACTTC. Encoded protein: CAWSVPTSREQYF.

This chain joins TRBV6-5 and TRBJ1-5; D might be TRBD1 (6 bases). V lost 4 bases, J lost 11 bases, and 15 bases lay in between. Germline CDR1 is MNHEY and CDR2 is SVGAGI. The CDR3 totals 13 residues. The CDR3 bases are TGTGCCAGCAGTTTGGCAGGGGACGTGTCCCAGCATTTT. Translating it yields CASSLAGDVSQHF.

V is TRBV5-1 and J is TRBJ1-2; D is perhaps TRBD1 (5 bases). The CDR3 has 14 residues. Germline V gene lookup returns CDR1 SGHRS and CDR2 YFSETQ. Trimming cost V 0 bases and J 2 bases, with 8 bases left between them. CDR3 sequence: CASSLESGNYGYTF. The CDR3 nucleotides are TGCGCCAGCAGCTTGGAGTCAGGGAACTATGGCTACACCTTC.

The V and J genes are TRBV10-1 and TRBJ2-1; D uncertain. V lost 3 bases and J 4 bases, leaving 7 bases between the germline ends. This CDR3 is 13 amino acids long. The germline V gene encodes CDR1 WNHNN and CDR2 SYGVQD (reference sequence). The CDR3 DNA reads TGCGCCAGCAGTGAATGCTCATACAATGAGCAGTTCTTC. It is translated as CASSECSYNEQFF.

The V gene is TRBV7-9, the J gene TRBJ1-4; D perhaps matches TRBD1 (5 bases). Trimming pared 0 bases from V and 6 bases from J, leaving 8 bases between. The CDR3 loop spans 14 amino acids. The germline CDR1 and CDR2 sequences are SEHNR and FQNEAQ (reference sequence). CDR3 in amino acids: CASSLAGADEKLFF. CDR3 sequence (DNA): TGTGCCAGCAGCTTAGCTGGGGCCGATGAAAAACTGTTTTTT. Full variable domain (remainder filled in from reference TRBV7-9 and TRBJ1-4): DTGVSQNPRHKITKRGQNVTFRCDPISEHNRLYWYRQTLGQGPEFLTYFQNEAQLEKSRLLSDRFSAERPKGSFSTLEIQRTEQGDSAMYLCASSLAGADEKLFFGSGTQLSVL.

The table lists this clone with a count of one. The chain carries TRBV5-1 and TRBJ2-7; D is possibly TRBD2 (6 bases). Germline V CDR1 and CDR2: SGHRS, YFSETQ. V lost 3 bases and J lost 6, with 13 bases in between. The length of the CDR3 is 13 residues. CDR3 sequence (DNA): TGCGCCAGCAGCTCGGAGGGGTACTTCGAGCAGTACTTC. Translating gives CASSSEGYFEQYF. The full variable domain, rest sourced from reference TRBV5-1 and TRBJ2-7, is KAGVTQTPRYLIKTRGQQVTLSCSPISGHRSVSWYQQTPGQGLQFLFEYFSETQRNKGNFPGRFSGRQFSNSRSEMNVSTLELGDSALYLCASSSEGYFEQYFGPGTRLTVT.